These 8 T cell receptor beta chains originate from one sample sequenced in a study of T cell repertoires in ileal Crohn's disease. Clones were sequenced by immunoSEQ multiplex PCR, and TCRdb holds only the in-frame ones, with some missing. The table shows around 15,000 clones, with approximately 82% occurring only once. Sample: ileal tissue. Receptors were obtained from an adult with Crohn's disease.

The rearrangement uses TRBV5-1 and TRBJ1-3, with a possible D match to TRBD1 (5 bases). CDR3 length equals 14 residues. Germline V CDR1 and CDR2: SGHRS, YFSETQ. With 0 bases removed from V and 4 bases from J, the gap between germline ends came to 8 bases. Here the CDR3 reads CASSLAGPGNTIYF. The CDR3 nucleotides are TGCGCCAGCAGCTTGGCAGGGCCAGGAAACACCATATATTTT.

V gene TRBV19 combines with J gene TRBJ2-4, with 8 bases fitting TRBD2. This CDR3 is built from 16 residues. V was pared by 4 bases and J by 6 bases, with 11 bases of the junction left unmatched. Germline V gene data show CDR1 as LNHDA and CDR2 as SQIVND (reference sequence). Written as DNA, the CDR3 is TGTGCCAGTAGTACGAAAGCGGGGGCCAAGGGAAACATTCAGTACTTC. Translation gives CASSTKAGAKGNIQYF.

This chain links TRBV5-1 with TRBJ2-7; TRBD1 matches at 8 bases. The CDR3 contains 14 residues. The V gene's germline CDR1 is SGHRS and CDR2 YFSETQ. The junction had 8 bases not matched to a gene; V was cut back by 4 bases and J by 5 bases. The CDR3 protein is CASSPRTGIDEQYF. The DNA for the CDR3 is TGCGCCAGCAGCCCAAGGACAGGGATCGACGAGCAGTACTTC.

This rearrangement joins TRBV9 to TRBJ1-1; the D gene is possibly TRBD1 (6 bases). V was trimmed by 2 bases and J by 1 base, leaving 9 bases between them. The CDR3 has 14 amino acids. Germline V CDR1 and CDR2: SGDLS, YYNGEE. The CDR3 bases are TGTGCCAGCAGCGTCGGACAGAGGAACACTGAAGCTTTCTTT. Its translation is CASSVGQRNTEAFF.

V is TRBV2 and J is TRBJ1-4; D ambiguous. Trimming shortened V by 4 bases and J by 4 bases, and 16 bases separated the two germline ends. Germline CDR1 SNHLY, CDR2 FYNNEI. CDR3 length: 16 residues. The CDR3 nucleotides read TGTGCCAGCAGTGGGGCAACACCCATACTTAATGAAAAACTGTTTTTT. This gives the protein CASSGATPILNEKLFF.

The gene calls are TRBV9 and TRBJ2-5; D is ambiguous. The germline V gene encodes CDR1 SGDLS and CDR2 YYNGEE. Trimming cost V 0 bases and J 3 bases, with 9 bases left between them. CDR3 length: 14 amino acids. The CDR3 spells CASSVDEPEETQYF. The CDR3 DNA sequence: TGTGCCAGCAGCGTAGATGAGCCTGAAGAGACCCAGTACTTC. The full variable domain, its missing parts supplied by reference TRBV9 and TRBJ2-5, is DSGVTQTPKHLITATGQRVTLRCSPRSGDLSVYWYQQSLDQGLQFLIQYYNGEERAKGNILERFSAQQFPDLHSELNLSSLELGDSALYFCASSVDEPEETQYFGPGTRLLVL.

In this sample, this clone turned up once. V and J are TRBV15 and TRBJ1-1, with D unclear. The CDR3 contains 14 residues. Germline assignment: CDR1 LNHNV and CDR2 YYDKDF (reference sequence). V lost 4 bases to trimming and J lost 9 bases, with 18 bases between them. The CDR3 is CATSKDTTPKKAFF. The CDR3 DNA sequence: TGTGCCACCAGCAAAGACACTACCCCGAAGAAAGCTTTCTTT.

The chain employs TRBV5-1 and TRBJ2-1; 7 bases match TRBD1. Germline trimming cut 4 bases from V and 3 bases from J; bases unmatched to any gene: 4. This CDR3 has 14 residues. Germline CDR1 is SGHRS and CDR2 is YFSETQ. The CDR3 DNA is TGCGCCAGCAGCGCCGGGACAGACTACAATGAGCAGTTCTTC. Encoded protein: CASSAGTDYNEQFF.